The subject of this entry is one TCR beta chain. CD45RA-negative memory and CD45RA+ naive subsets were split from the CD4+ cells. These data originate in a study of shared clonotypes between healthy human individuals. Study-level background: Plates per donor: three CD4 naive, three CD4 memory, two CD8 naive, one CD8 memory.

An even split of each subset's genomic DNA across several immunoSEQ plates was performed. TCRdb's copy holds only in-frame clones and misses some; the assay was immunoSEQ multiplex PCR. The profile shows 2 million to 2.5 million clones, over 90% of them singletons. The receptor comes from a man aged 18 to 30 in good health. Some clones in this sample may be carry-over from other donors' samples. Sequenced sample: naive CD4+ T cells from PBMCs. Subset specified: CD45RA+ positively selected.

This CDR3 reads CARGPGWGGDEKLFF. In nucleotides, the CDR3 is TGTGCCAGAGGCCCCGGGTGGGGTGGTGATGAAAAACTGTTTTTT. The gene calls are TRBV5-8 and TRBJ1-4; D uncertain. Trimming took 8 bases from V and 6 from J, leaving 20 bases between them. Germline V gene lookup returns CDR1 SGHTS and CDR2 YDEGEE. CDR3 length equals 15 residues.